Below are 5 T cell receptor beta chains sequenced from a single sample in a study of beta chain features in type 1 diabetes. The whole isolated RNA underwent reverse transcription, so sequencing captured expressed TCRB transcripts. Using immunoSEQ multiplex PCR, the repertoire was profiled, and TCRdb retains in-frame clones only, with some absent. The data show some 330,000 clones, about 10% seen once. What was sequenced was naive CD4+ T cells from blood. These receptors originate from a woman in her twenties or thirties in good health.

The rearrangement links TRBV4-3 to TRBJ2-5; D is unclear. The end of the DNA fits TRBJ2-7 better, so the J call may be wrong. Germline V lookup: CDR1 LGHNA, CDR2 YSLEER. The CDR3 loop spans 15 amino acids. CDR3 in DNA: TGCGCCAGCAGCCAGGATGGAAGGAGCTCCTACGAGCAGTACTTC. This sequence encodes CASSQDGRSSYEQYF.

This clone was observed a few times. The rearrangement joins TRBV30 to TRBJ2-7; D unclear. This CDR3 region has 12 residues. The germline gives CDR1 GTSNPN, CDR2 SVGIG (reference sequence). V gave up 4 bases and J gave up 0 bases, with 7 bases separating them. CDR3 nucleotide sequence: TGTGCCTGGAACACGGGCTCCTACGAGCAGTACTTC. It specifies CAWNTGSYEQYF.

In its sample, this clone was seen a few times. This rearrangement joins TRBV4-3 to TRBJ2-5; 8 nucleotides agree with TRBD1. With 4 bases clipped from V and 4 bases from J, the junction kept 8 bases outside the gene matches. The germline gives CDR1 LGHNA, CDR2 YSLEER. There are 15 residues in the CDR3. The CDR3 loop reads CASSPTQGVGETQYF. In DNA form, the CDR3 reads TGCGCCAGCAGCCCGACACAGGGGGTAGGAGAGACCCAGTACTTC.

The chain links TRBV7-2 to TRBJ2-6; TRBD1 matches 9 bases. The ends lost 5 bases at V and 0 bases at J; junction bases unmatched: 5. Germline CDR1 and CDR2: SGHTA and FQGNSA. The CDR3 extends over 17 amino acids. CDR3 sequence: CASSPGQGNSGANVLTF. CDR3 nucleotide sequence: TGTGCCAGCAGCCCGGGACAGGGCAACTCTGGGGCCAACGTCCTGACTTTC.

The chain carries TRBV5-1 and TRBJ2-5, with no clear D. There are 15 residues in the CDR3. Per the germline V gene, CDR1 is SGHRS and CDR2 is YFSETQ. Trimming left V 0 bases short and J 5 bases short, with 14 bases between. For the CDR3, the DNA is TGCGCCAGCAGCTTGGTGCTAGGAGAATCGGAGACCCAGTACTTC. Translation gives CASSLVLGESETQYF. Based on the CDR3 plus reference TRBV5-1 and TRBJ2-5, the full variable domain is KAGVTQTPRYLIKTRGQQVTLSCSPISGHRSVSWYQQTPGQGLQFLFEYFSETQRNKGNFPGRFSGRQFSNSRSEMNVSTLELGDSALYLCASSLVLGESETQYFGPGTRLLVL.